These 10 T cell receptor beta chains share one sample of origin, sequenced in a study of T cell repertoires in cytomegalovirus infection. TCRdb re-called the reads with MiXCR, one entry per CDR3 protein. Seen here are about 600,000 distinct CDR3 sequences, 24% observed once, and the top ten hold 8%. Sequences were obtained from CD8+ T cells from PBMCs. The receptors derive from a human donor in good health (CMV status not recorded). Some clones in this sample may be carry-over from other donors' samples.

This clonotype has more than one count but fewer than ten. CDR3 coding DNA: TGTGCCAGCAGTTTACCTGGGGACCTCTACGAGCAGTACGTC. This gives the protein CASSLPGDLYEQYV. V and J are TRBV28 and TRBJ2-7; D possibly uses TRBD1 or TRBD2 (5 bases each). V lost 2 bases and J lost 3, with 11 bases in between. The CDR3 is 14 residues long. Germline-derived CDR1 and CDR2 are MDHEN and SYDVKM.

The chain links TRBV13 to TRBJ1-1; D may be TRBD1 (6 bases). Germline V lookup: CDR1 PRHDT, CDR2 FYEKMQ (reference sequence). The V and J ends lost 2 bases and 11 bases respectively, with 21 bases between them. CDR3 length: 15 amino acids. CDR3 DNA sequence: TGTGCCAGCAGCTTACCCTCCGCAGGGGCCGTGTCGGCTTTCTTT. It encodes CASSLPSAGAVSAFF.

This clonotype was detected many times. The J gene is TRBJ2-7, the V gene TRBV7-3; D possibly corresponds to TRBD2 (6 bases). The germline V gene encodes CDR1 SGHTA and CDR2 FQGTGA. V was pared by 0 bases and J by 6 bases, with 18 bases between. The CDR3 spans 16 residues. The CDR3 region is CASSLTRSGRSPEQYV. The CDR3 DNA sequence: TGTGCCAGCAGCTTAACGCGTTCGGGGAGGTCCCCCGAGCAGTACGTC.

Regarding this clonotype: One junction end does not reproduce the germline sequence, and a read error may be involved. The chain has TRBV28 and TRBJ2-6; D uncertain. The CDR3 runs 13 residues. CDR1 is MDHEN and CDR2 is SYDVKM in the germline V gene. The CDR3 DNA reads TGTGCCAACAGTTCCTCTGGGGCCAACGTCCTGACTTTC. Its protein product is CANSSSGANVLTF.

This clonotype was counted between two and nine times. The rearrangement joins TRBV20-1 to TRBJ2-1; no reliable D call. The CDR3 runs to 13 residues. Per germline, CDR1 DFQATT and CDR2 SNEGSKA (reference sequence). CDR3 amino acids: CSPLVRSYNEQFF. DNA for the CDR3: TGCAGCCCCCTCGTTCGCTCCTACAATGAGCAGTTCTTC.

The chain uses TRBV7-9 and TRBJ2-6, with TRBD2 matching 13 bases. CDR3 length: 19 amino acids. The germline gives CDR1 SEHNR, CDR2 FQNEAQ (reference sequence). Unmatched junction bases numbered 10, after V lost 5 bases and J lost 3 bases. The CDR3 coding sequence is TGTGCCAGCAGCCCTGAGGCCACTAGCGGGGGGGATGGGGCCAACGTCCTGACTTTC. Residues: CASSPEATSGGDGANVLTF.

This chain links TRBV4-3 with TRBJ1-4; weak D call: TRBD1 (5 bases). The CDR3 runs 20 residues. V lost 1 base and J 0 bases, leaving 21 bases between the germline ends. Germline V gene data show CDR1 as LGHNA and CDR2 as YSLEER. DNA for the CDR3: TGCGCCAGCAGCCAAGTCGCCCTGACAGATTTCTTCGCAACTAATGAAAAACTGTTTTTT. Translated: CASSQVALTDFFATNEKLFF.

This clonotype was seen repeatedly, ten times or more. The V gene is TRBV7-9, the J gene TRBJ2-1; 7 positions match TRBD2. Germline V gene sequence: CDR1 SEHNR, CDR2 FQNEAQ (reference sequence). The CDR3 runs 14 residues. V trimming: 2 bases; J trimming: 3 bases; junction bases outside the gene matches: 1. The CDR3 loop reads CASSLSGDYNEQFF. The CDR3 nucleotides are TGTGCCAGCAGCTTAAGCGGGGACTACAATGAGCAGTTCTTC.

This chain uses TRBV28 with TRBJ2-7; D not resolved. CDR1 is MDHEN, CDR2 SYDVKM, per germline. CDR3 size: 17 residues. Trimming took 3 bases from V and 2 from J, leaving 20 bases between them. Here the CDR3 reads CASSFRTQGKATYEQYV. The DNA of the CDR3 is TGTGCCAGCAGTTTCCGGACCCAAGGTAAAGCCACCTACGAGCAGTACGTC.

The rearrangement joins TRBV12-3 or TRBV12-4 to TRBJ1-1; weak D call: TRBD1 (5 bases). The CDR3 runs to 14 residues. V dropped 5 bases and J dropped 7 bases, with 17 bases sitting between them. The DNA for the CDR3 is TGTGCCAGCAGTACCGCCGGGGCCACCGATGAAGCTTTCTTT. Its translation: CASSTAGATDEAFF.